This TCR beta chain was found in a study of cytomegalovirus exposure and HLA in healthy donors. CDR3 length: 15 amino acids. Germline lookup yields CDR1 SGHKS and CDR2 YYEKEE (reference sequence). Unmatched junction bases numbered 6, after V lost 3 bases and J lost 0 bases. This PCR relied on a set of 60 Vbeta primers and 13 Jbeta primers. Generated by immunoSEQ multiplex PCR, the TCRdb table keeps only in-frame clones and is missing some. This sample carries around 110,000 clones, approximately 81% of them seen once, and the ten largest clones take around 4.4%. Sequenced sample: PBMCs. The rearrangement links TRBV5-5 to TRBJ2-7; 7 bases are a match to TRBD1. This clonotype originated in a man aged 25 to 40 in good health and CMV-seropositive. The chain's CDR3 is CASSSTRGSSYEQYF. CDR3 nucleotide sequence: TGTGCCAGCAGCTCAACCAGGGGGAGCTCCTACGAGCAGTACTTC.